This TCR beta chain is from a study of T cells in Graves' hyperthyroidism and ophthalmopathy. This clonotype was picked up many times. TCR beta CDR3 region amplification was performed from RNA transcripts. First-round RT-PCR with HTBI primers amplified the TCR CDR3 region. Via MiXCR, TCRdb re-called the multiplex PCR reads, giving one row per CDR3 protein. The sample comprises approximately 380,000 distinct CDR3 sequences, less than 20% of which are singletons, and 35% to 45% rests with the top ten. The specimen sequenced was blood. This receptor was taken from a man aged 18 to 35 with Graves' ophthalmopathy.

The CDR3 spells CASSPLEGPYGYTF. CDR3 bases: TGTGCCAGCAGCCCCCTGGAGGGGCCCTATGGCTACACCTTC. This chain links TRBV11-2 with TRBJ1-2, with D maybe TRBD1 (5 bases). Trimming removed 5 bases from V and 4 bases from J, with 14 bases in between. CDR1 is SGHAT and CDR2 is FQNNGV in the germline V gene. CDR3 length: 14 residues.